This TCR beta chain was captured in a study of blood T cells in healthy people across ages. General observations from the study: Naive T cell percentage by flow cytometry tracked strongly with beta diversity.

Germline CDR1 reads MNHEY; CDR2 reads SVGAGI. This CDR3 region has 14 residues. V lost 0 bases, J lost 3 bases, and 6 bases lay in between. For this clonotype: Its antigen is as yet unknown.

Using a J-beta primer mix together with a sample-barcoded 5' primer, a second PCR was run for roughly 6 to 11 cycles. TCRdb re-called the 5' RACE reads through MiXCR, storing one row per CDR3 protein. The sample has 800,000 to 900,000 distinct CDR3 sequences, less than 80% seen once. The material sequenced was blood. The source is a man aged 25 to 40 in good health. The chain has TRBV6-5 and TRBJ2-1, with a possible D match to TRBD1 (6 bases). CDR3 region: CASSYSDSYNEQFF. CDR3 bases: TGTGCCAGCAGTTACTCGGACAGCTACAATGAGCAGTTCTTC.